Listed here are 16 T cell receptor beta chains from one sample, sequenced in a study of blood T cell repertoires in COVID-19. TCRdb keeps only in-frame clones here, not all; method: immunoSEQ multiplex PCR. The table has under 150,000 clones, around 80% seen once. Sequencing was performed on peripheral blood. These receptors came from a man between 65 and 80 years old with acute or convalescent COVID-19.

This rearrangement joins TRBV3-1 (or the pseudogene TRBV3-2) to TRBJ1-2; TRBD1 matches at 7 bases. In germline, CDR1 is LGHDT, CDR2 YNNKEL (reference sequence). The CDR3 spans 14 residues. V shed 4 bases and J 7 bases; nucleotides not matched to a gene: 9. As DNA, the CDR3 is TGTGCCAGCAGCCGGGGGACAGACACCGGTGGCTACACCTTC. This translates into CASSRGTDTGGYTF.

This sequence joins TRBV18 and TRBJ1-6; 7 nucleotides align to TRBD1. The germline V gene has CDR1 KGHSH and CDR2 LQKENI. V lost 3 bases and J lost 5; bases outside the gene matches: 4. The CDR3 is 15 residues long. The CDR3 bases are TGTGCCAGCTCACCGGGGACAGTCAATAATTCACCCCTCCACTTT. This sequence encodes CASSPGTVNNSPLHF.

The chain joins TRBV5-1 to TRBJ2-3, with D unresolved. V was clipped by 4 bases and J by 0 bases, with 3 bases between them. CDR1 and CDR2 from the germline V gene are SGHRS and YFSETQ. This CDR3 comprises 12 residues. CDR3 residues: CASSQSTDTQYF. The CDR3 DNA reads TGCGCCAGCAGCCAGAGCACAGATACGCAGTATTTT.

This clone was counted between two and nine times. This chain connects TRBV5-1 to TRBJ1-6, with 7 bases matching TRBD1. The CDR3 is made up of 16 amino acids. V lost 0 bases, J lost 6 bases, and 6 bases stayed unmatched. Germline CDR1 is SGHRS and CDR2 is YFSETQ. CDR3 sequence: CASSLGGGSGNSPLHF. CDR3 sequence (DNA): TGCGCCAGCAGCTTGGGAGGGGGCTCAGGTAATTCACCCCTCCACTTT.

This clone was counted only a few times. The chain's CDR3 is CASSQGSPQGHTEAFF. DNA for the CDR3: TGTGCCAGCAGCCAGGGGTCACCTCAGGGGCACACTGAAGCTTTCTTT. J is TRBJ1-1 and V is TRBV3-1 (or the pseudogene TRBV3-2); D perhaps matches TRBD1 (6 bases). There are 16 residues in the CDR3. Germline loops: CDR1 LGHDT, CDR2 YNNKEL (reference sequence). Between the trimmed V and J ends, which lost 3 bases and 3 bases, there was a span of 17 bases.

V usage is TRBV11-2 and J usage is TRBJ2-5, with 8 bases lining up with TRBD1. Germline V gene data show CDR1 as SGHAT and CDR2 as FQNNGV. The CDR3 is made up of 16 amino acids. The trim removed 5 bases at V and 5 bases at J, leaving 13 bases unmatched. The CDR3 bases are TGTGCCAGCAGCCCCCGCGGGACAGGCGATCGGGAGACCCAGTACTTC. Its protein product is CASSPRGTGDRETQYF.

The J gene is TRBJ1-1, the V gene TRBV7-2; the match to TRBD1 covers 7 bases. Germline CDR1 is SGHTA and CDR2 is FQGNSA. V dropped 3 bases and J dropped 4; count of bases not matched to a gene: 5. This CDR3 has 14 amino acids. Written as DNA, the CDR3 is TGTGCCAGCAGCTTTAGACAGGGAGGCACTGAAGCTTTCTTT. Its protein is CASSFRQGGTEAFF.

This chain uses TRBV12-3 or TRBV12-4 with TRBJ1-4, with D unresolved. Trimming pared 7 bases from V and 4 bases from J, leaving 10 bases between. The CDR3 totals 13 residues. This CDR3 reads CASNTGFNEKLFF. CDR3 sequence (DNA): TGTGCCAGCAACACGGGGTTTAATGAAAAACTGTTTTTT.

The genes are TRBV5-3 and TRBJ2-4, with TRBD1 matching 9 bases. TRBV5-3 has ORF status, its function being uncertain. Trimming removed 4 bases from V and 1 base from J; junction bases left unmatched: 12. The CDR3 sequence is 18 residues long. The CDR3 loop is CARSLDARDRVAKNIQYF. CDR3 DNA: TGTGCCAGAAGCCTTGACGCCCGGGACAGGGTGGCCAAAAACATTCAGTACTTC.

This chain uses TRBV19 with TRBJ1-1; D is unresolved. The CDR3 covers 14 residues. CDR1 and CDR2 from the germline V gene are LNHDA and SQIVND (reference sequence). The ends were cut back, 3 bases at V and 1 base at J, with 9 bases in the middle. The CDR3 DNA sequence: TGTGCCAGTAGTATCGAGGGCTGGAACACTGAAGCTTTCTTT. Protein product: CASSIEGWNTEAFF.

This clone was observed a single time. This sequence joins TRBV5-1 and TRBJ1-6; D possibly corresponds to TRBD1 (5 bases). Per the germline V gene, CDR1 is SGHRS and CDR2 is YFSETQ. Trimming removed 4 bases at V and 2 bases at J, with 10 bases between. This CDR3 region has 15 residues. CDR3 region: CASSLDRAYNSPLHF. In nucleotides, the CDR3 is TGCGCCAGCAGCCTTGACAGAGCCTATAATTCACCCCTCCACTTT.

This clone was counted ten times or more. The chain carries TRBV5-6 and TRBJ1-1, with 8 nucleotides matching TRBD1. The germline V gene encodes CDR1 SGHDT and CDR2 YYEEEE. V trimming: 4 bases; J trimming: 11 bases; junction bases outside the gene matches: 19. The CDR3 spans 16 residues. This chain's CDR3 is CASSPDRGRSNGGAFF. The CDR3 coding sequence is TGTGCCAGCAGCCCAGACAGGGGAAGATCGAACGGGGGTGCTTTCTTT.

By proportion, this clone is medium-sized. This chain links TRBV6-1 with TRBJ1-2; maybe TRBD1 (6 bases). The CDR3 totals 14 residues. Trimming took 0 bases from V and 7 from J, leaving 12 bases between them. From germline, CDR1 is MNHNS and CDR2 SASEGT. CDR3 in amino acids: CASSEANRDSGYTF. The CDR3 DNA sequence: TGTGCCAGCAGTGAAGCGAACAGGGATTCTGGCTACACCTTC.

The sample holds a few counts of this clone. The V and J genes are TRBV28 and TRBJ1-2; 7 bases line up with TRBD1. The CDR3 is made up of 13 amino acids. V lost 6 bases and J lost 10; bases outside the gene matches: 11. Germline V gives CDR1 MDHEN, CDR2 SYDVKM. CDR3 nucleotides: TGTGCCAGCAGGATTAGGACAGGCGGATCCTACACCTTC. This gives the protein CASRIRTGGSYTF.

In nucleotides, the CDR3 is TGTGCCAGCAGCTTACGACTACCGACCTACAATGAGCAGTTCTTC. This encodes CASSLRLPTYNEQFF. This sequence joins TRBV7-2 and TRBJ2-1, with D possibly TRBD2 on 5 matching bases. V lost 2 bases to trimming and J lost 2 bases, with 10 bases between them. The CDR3 loop spans 15 amino acids. In germline, CDR1 is SGHTA, CDR2 FQGNSA. The whole variable domain, remainder taken from reference TRBV7-2 and TRBJ2-1, is GAGVSQSPSNKVTEKGKDVELRCDPISGHTALYWYRQSLGQGLEFLIYFQGNSAPDKSGLPSDRFSAERTGGSVSTLTIQRTQQEDSAVYLCASSLRLPTYNEQFFGPGTRLTVL.

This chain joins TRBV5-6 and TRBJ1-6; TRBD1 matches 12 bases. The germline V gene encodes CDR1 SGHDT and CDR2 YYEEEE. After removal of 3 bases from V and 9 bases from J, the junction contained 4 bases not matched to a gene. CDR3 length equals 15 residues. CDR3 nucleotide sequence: TGTGCCAGCAGCTGGGGGACAGGGGGCATTTCACCCCTCCACTTT. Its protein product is CASSWGTGGISPLHF.